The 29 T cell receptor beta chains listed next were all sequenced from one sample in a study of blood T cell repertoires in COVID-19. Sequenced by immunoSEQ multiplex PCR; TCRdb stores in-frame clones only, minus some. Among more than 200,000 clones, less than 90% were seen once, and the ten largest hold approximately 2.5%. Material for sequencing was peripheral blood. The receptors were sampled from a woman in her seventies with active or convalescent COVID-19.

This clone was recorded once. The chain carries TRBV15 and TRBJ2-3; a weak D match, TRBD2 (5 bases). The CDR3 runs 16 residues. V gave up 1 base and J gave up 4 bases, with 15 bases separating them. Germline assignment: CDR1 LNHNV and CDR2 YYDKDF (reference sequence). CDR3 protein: CATSRAASLGSDTQYF. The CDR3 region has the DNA TGTGCCACCAGCAGAGCGGCTAGCTTAGGATCAGATACGCAGTATTTT. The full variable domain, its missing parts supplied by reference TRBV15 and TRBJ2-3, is DAMVIQNPRYQVTQFGKPVTLSCSQTLNHNVMYWYQQKSSQAPKLLFHYYDKDFNNEADTPDNFQSRRPNTSFCFLDIRSPGLGDTAMYLCATSRAASLGSDTQYFGPGTRLTVL.

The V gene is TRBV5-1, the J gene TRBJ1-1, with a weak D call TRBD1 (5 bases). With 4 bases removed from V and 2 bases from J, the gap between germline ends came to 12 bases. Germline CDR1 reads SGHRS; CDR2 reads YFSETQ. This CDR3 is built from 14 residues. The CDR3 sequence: CASSQQTVNTEAFF. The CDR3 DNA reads TGCGCCAGCAGCCAACAGACAGTCAACACTGAAGCTTTCTTT. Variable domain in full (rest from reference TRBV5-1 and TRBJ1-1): KAGVTQTPRYLIKTRGQQVTLSCSPISGHRSVSWYQQTPGQGLQFLFEYFSETQRNKGNFPGRFSGRQFSNSRSEMNVSTLELGDSALYLCASSQQTVNTEAFFGQGTRLTVV.

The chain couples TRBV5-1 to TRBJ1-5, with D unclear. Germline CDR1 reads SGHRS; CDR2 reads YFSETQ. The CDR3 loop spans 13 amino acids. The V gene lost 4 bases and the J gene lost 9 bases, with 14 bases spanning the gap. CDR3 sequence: CASSLSGTGPQHF. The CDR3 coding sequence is TGCGCCAGCAGCCTAAGCGGTACGGGGCCCCAGCATTTT.

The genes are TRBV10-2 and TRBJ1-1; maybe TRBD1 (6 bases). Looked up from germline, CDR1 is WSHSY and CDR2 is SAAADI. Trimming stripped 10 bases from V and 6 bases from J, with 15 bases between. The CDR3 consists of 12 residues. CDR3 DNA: TGCGCCACCACCAGGGGTACGGCTGAAGCTTTCTTT. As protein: CATTRGTAEAFF.

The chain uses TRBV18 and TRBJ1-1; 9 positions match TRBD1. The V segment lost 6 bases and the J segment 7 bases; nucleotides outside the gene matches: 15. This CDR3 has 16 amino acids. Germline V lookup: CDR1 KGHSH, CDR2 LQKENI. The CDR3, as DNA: TGTGCCAGCTCTCCTTCACGGGGACAGGGCTTAGGTGAAGCTTTCTTT. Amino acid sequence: CASSPSRGQGLGEAFF.

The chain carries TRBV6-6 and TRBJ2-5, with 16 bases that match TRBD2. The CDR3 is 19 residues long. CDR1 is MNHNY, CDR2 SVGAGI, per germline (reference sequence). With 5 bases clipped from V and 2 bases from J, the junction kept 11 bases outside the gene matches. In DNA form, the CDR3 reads TGTGCCAGCAGTCCTTTCCCGGGACTAGCGGGAGGGGGACAAGAGACCCAGTACTTC. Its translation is CASSPFPGLAGGGQETQYF.

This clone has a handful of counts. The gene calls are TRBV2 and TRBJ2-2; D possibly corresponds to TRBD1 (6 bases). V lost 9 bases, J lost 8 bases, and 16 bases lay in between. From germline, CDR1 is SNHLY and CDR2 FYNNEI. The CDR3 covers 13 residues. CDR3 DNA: TGTGCCAGTTCACGGACAGCGGCTGGGGAGCTGTTTTTT. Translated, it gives CASSRTAAGELFF.

The CDR3: CASSYSSGVENSPLHF. CDR3 coding DNA: TGTGCCAGCAGTTACTCCTCAGGGGTGGAGAATTCACCCCTCCACTTT. The V call is TRBV6-5, the J call TRBJ1-6; TRBD1 might be the D (6 bases). This CDR3 is 16 amino acids long. The germline V and J ends were trimmed by 0 bases and 7 bases, with 13 bases remaining between them. Germline V lookup: CDR1 MNHEY, CDR2 SVGAGI.

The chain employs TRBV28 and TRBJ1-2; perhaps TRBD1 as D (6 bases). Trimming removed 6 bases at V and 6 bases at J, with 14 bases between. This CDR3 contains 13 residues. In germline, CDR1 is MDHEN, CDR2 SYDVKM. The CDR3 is CASRTRGSNGYTF. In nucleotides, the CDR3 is TGTGCCAGCAGAACTAGGGGGAGCAATGGCTACACCTTC.

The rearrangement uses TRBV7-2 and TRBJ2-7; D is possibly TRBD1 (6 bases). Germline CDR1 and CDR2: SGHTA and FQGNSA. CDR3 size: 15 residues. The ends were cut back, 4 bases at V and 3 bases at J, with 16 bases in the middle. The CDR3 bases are TGTGCCAGCAGCTCCCAGACAGGACCGATCTACGAGCAGTACTTC. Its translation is CASSSQTGPIYEQYF. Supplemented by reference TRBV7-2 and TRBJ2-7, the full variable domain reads GAGVSQSPSNKVTEKGKDVELRCDPISGHTALYWYRQSLGQGLEFLIYFQGNSAPDKSGLPSDRFSAERTGGSVSTLTIQRTQQEDSAVYLCASSSQTGPIYEQYFGPGTRLTVT.

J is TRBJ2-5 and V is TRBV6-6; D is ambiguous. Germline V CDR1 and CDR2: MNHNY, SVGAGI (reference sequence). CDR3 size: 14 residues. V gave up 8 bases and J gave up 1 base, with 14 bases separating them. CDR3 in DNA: TGTGCCAGCCTCCTCGGCGAGGCCCAAGAGACCCAGTACTTC. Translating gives CASLLGEAQETQYF.

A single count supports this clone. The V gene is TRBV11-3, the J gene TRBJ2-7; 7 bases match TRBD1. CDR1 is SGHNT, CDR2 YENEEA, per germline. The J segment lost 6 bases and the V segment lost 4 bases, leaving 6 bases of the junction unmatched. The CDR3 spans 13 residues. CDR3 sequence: CASSSTGEGEQYF. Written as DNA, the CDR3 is TGTGCCAGCAGCTCCACAGGGGAAGGCGAGCAGTACTTC.

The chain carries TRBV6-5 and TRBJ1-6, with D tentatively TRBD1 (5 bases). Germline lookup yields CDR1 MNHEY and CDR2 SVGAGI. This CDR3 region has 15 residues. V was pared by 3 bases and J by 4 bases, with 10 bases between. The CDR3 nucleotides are TGTGCCAGCAGTTATACCGGGACTTATAATTCACCCCTCCACTTT. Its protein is CASSYTGTYNSPLHF.

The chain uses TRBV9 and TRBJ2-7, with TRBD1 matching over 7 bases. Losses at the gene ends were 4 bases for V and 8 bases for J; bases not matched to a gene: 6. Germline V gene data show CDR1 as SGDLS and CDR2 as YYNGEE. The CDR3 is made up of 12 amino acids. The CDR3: CASSPRTGQQYF. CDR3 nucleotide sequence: TGTGCCAGCAGCCCTAGGACAGGTCAGCAGTACTTC.

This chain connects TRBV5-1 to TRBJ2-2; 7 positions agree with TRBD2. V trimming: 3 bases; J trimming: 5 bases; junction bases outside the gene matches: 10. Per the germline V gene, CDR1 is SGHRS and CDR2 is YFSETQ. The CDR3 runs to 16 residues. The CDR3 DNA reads TGCGCCAGCAGCTCCCTCCCTGGGGAGGGAACCGGGGAGCTGTTTTTT. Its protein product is CASSSLPGEGTGELFF.

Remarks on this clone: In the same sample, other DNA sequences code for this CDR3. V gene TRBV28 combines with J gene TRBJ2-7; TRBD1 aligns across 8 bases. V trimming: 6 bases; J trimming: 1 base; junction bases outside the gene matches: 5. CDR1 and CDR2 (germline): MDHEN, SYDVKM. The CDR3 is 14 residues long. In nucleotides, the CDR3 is TGTGCCAGCAGAGGACAGGGCAGTTCCTACGAGCAGTACTTC. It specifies CASRGQGSSYEQYF.

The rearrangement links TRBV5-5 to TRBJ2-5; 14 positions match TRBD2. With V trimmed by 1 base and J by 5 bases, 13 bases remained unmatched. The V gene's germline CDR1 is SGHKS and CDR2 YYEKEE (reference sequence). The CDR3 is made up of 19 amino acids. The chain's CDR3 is CASSLLGLAGVRSGETQYF. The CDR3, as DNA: TGTGCCAGCAGCTTGCTGGGACTAGCGGGAGTTCGTTCCGGGGAGACCCAGTACTTC. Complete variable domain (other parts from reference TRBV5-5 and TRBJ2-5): DAGVTQSPTHLIKTRGQQVTLRCSPISGHKSVSWYQQVLGQGPQFIFQYYEKEERGRGNFPDRFSARQFPNYSSELNVNALLLGDSALYLCASSLLGLAGVRSGETQYFGPGTRLLVL.

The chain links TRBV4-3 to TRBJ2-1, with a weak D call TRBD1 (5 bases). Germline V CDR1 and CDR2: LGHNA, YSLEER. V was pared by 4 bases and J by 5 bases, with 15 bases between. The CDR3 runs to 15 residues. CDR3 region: CASSPAPDRHNEQFF. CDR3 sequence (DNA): TGCGCCAGCAGCCCCGCCCCCGACAGACACAATGAGCAGTTCTTC.

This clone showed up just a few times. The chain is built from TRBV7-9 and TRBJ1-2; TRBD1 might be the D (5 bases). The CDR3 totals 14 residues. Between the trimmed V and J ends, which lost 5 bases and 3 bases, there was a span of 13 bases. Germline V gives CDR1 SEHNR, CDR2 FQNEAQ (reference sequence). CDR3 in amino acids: CASSPGGRDYGYTF. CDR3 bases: TGTGCCAGCAGCCCCGGGGGGAGGGACTATGGCTACACCTTC.

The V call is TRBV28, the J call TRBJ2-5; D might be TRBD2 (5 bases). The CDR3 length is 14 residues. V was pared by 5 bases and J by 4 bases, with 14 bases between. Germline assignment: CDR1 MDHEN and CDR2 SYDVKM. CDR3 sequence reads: CASSPSSSGETQYF. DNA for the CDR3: TGTGCCAGCAGTCCCTCTAGCTCGGGAGAGACCCAGTACTTC.

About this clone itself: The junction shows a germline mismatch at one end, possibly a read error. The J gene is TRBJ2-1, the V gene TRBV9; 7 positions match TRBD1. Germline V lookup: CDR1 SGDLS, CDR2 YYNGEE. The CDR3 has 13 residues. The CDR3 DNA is TGTGCCAGCAGCGTGCAGACAGGGAGCTTTTTGATCTTC. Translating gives CASSVQTGSFLIF. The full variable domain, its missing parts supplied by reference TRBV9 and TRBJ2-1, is DSGVTQTPKHLITATGQRVTLRCSPRSGDLSVYWYQQSLDQGLQFLIQYYNGEERAKGNILERFSAQQFPDLHSELNLSSLELGDSALYFCASSVQTGSFLIFGPGTRLTVL.

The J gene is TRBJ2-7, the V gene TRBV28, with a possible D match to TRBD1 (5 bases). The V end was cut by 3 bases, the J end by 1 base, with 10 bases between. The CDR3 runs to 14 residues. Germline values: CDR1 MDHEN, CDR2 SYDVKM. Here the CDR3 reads CASSLDIASYEQYF. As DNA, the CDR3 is TGTGCCAGCAGTTTGGACATCGCGTCCTACGAGCAGTACTTC.

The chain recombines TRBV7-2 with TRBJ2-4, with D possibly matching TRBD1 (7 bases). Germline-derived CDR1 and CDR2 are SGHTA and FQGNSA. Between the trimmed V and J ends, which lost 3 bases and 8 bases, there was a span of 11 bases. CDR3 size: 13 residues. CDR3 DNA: TGTGCCAGCAGCTTCAGGGGGGAGGACATTCAGTACTTC. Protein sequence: CASSFRGEDIQYF.

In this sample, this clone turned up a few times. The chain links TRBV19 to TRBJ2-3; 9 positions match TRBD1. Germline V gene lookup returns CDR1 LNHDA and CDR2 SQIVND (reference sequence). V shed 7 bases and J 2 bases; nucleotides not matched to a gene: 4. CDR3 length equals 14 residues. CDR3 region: CASTQGAYTDTQYF. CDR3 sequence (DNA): TGTGCCAGTACACAGGGGGCCTACACAGATACGCAGTATTTT.

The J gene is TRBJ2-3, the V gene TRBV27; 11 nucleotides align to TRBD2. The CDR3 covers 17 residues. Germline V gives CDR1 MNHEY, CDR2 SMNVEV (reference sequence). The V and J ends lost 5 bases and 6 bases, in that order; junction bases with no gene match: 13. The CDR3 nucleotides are TGTGCCAGCAGTCCTAATAGCGGGGGGGCTCTGGGGGATACGCAGTATTTT. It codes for CASSPNSGGALGDTQYF.

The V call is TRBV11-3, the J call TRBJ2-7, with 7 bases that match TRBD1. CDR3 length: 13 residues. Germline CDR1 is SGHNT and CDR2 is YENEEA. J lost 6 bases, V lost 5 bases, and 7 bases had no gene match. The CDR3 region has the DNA TGTGCCAGCAGCCTCGACAGGGACGTCGAGCAGTACTTC. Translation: CASSLDRDVEQYF.

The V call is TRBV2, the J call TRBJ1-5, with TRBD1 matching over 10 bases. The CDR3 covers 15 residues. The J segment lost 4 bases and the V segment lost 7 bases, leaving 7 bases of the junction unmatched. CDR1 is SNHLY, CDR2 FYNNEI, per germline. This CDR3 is CASTPTGGANQPQHF. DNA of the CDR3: TGTGCCAGCACTCCGACAGGGGGCGCGAATCAGCCCCAGCATTTT.

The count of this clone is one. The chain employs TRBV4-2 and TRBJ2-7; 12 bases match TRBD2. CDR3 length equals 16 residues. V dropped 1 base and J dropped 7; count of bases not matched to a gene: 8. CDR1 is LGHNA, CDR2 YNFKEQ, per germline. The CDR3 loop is CASSQAPLAGGREQYF. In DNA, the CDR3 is TGTGCCAGCAGCCAAGCACCACTAGCGGGGGGACGGGAGCAGTACTTC.

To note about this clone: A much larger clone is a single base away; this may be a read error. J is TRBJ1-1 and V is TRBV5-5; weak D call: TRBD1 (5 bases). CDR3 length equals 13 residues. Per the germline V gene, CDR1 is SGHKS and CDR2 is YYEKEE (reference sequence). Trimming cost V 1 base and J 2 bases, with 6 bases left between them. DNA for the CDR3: TGTGCCAGCAGCTTGCAGGGAAACACTGAAGCTTTCTTT. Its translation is CASSLQGNTEAFF.